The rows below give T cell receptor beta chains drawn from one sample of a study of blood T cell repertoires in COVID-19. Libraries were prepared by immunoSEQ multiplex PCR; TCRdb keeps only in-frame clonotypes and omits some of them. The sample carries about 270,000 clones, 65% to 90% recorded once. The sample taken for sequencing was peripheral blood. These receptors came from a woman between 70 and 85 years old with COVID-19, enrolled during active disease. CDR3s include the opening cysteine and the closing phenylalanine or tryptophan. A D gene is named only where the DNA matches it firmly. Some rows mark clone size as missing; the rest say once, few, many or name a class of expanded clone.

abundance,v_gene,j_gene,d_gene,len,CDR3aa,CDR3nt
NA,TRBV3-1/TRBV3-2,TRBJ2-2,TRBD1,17,CASSQDVGQGADGELFF,TGTGCCAGCAGCCAAGACGTGGGACAGGGGGCAGACGGGGAGCTGTTTTTT
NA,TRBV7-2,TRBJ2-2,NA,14,CASSVDSSWVELFF,TGTGCCAGCAGCGTAGACAGTTCCTGGGTGGAGCTGTTTTTT
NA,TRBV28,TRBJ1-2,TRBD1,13,CASSLDRVYGYTF,TGTGCCAGCAGCCTTGACAGGGTCTATGGCTACACCTTC
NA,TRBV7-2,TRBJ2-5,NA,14,CASSLGASRKTQYF,TGTGCCAGCAGCTTAGGGGCTAGCCGGAAGACCCAGTACTTC
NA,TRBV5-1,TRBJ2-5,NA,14,CASSLESSMKTQYF,TGCGCCAGCAGCTTGGAGAGTAGTATGAAGACCCAGTACTTC
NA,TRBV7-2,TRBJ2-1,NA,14,CASDRGYGSNEQFF,TGTGCCAGTGATAGGGGGTACGGATCCAATGAGCAGTTCTTC
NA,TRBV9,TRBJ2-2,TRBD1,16,CASSGPGTGDTGELFF,TGTGCCAGCAGCGGGCCCGGGACAGGGGACACCGGGGAGCTGTTTTTT
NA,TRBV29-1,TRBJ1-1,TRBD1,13,CSVAQGRYGEAFF,TGCAGCGTTGCACAGGGGCGGTATGGTGAAGCTTTCTTT
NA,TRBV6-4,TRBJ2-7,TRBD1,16,CASSDGQALWVYEQYF,TGTGCCAGCAGTGACGGACAGGCCCTTTGGGTCTACGAGCAGTACTTC
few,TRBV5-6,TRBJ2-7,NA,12,CASSSDTTMQYF,TGTGCCAGCAGCTCAGACACAACCATGCAGTACTTC
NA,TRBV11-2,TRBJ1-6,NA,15,CASSLVGGLNSPLHF,TGTGCCAGCAGCTTAGTCGGGGGGCTGAATTCACCCCTCCACTTT
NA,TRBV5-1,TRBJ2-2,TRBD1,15,CASSSSTGGTGELFF,TGCGCCAGCAGCTCCTCGACAGGGGGCACCGGGGAGCTGTTTTTT
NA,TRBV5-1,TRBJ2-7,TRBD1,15,CASSLLGTGTTSQYF,TGCGCCAGCAGCTTGCTGGGGACAGGCACTACGAGTCAGTACTTC
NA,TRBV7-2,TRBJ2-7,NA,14,CASSARPGGYEQYF,TGTGCCAGCAGCGCGCGCCCGGGTGGCTACGAGCAGTACTTC
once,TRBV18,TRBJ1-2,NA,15,CASSLGQLTTDGYTF,TGTGCCAGCTCACTAGGACAACTGACGACAGATGGCTACACCTTC
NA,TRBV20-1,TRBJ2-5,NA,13,CSARDVVQETQYF,TGCAGTGCTCGTGACGTAGTCCAAGAGACCCAGTACTTC
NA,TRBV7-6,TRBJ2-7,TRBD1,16,CASSPLSGTGPGEQYF,TGTGCCAGCAGCCCTCTGTCGGGGACAGGGCCCGGCGAGCAGTACTTC
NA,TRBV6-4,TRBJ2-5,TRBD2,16,CASSDSKRGPQETQYF,TGTGCCAGCAGTGACTCGAAGCGGGGGCCTCAAGAGACCCAGTACTTC
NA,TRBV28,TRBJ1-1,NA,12,CASSAGDTEAFF,TGTGCCAGCAGTGCGGGGGACACTGAAGCTTTCTTT
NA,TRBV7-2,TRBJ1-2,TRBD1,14,CASSVGQGHYGYTF,TGTGCCAGCAGCGTGGGACAGGGGCACTATGGCTACACCTTC
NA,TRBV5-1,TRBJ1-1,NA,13,CASSPLISTEAFF,TGCGCCAGCAGCCCACTAATTTCCACTGAAGCTTTCTTT
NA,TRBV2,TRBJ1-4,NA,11,CASTQGEKLFF,TGTGCCAGCACCCAGGGTGAAAAACTGTTTTTT
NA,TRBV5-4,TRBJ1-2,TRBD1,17,CASSRRGQGEAVYGYTF,TGTGCCAGCAGCAGGCGGGGACAGGGAGAGGCAGTCTATGGCTACACCTTC
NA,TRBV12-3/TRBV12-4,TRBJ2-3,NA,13,CASRETITDTQYF,TGTGCCAGCAGAGAGACAATCACAGATACGCAGTATTTT
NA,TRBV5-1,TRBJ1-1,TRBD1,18,CASSFGGGQGVMNTEAFF,TGCGCCAGCAGCTTCGGGGGAGGACAGGGCGTAATGAACACTGAAGCTTTCTTT
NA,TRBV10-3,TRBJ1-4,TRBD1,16,CAISGGPGQGNEKLFF,TGTGCCATCAGTGGGGGTCCGGGACAGGGGAATGAAAAACTGTTTTTT
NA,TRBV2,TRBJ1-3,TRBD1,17,CASTGGLTGVSGNTIYF,TGTGCCAGCACGGGGGGATTGACAGGGGTCTCTGGAAACACCATATATTTT
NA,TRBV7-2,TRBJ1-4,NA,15,CASSLDGRTNEKLFF,TGTGCCAGCAGCTTAGACGGTAGAACTAATGAAAAACTGTTTTTT
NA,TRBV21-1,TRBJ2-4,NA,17,CASSNSGLEPAKNIQYF,TGTGCCAGCAGCAACTCGGGACTAGAACCAGCCAAAAACATTCAGTACTTC
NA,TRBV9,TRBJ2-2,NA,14,CASSSTQGPGELFF,TGTGCCAGCAGCTCCACCCAGGGTCCCGGGGAGCTGTTTTTT
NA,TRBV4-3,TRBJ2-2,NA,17,CASSQDILPGNTGELFF,TGCGCCAGCAGCCAAGATATTTTGCCGGGGAACACCGGGGAGCTGTTTTTT
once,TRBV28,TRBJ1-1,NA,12,CATEDKNTEAFF,TGTGCCACCGAAGACAAGAACACTGAAGCTTTCTTT
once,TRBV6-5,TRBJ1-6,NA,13,CASSLGNNSPLHF,TGTGCCAGCAGCCTTGGCAATAATTCACCCCTCCACTTT
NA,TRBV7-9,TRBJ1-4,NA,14,CASSFAGTGEKLFF,TGTGCCAGCAGCTTTGCCGGCACCGGGGAAAAACTGTTTTTT
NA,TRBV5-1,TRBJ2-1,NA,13,CASSGGFGHEQFF,TGCGCCAGCTCTGGAGGGTTTGGGCATGAGCAGTTCTTC
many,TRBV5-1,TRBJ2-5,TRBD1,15,CASTLPGTDLSTQYF,TGCGCCAGCACACTGCCCGGGACAGACCTTTCTACTCAGTACTTC
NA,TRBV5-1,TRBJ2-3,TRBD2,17,CASSFGLAGALADTQYF,TGCGCCAGCAGCTTCGGGCTAGCGGGGGCTCTGGCAGATACGCAGTATTTT
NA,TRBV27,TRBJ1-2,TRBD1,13,CASSLGQDYGYTF,TGTGCCAGCAGCCTGGGACAGGACTATGGCTACACCTTC
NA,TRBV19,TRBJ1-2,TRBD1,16,CASTEDRATRGDGYTF,TGTGCCAGTACCGAGGACAGGGCCACGAGAGGGGATGGCTACACCTTC
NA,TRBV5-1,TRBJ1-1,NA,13,CASSFRGNTEAFF,TGCGCCAGCAGCTTTAGGGGAAACACTGAAGCTTTCTTT